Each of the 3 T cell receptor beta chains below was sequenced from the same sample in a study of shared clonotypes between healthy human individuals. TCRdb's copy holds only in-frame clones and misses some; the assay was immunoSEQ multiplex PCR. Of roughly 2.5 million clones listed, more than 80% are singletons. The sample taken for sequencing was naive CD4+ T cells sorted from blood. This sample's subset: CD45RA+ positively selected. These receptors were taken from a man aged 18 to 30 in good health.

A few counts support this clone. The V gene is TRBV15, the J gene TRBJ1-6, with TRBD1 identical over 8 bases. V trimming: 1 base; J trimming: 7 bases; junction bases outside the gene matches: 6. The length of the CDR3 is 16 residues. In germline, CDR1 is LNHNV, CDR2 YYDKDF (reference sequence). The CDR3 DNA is TGTGCCACCAGCAGAGCCTCACAGGGGGGAAATTCACCCCTCCACTTT. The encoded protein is CATSRASQGGNSPLHF. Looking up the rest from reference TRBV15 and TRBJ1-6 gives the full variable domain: DAMVIQNPRYQVTQFGKPVTLSCSQTLNHNVMYWYQQKSSQAPKLLFHYYDKDFNNEADTPDNFQSRRPNTSFCFLDIRSPGLGDTAMYLCATSRASQGGNSPLHFGNGTRLTVT.

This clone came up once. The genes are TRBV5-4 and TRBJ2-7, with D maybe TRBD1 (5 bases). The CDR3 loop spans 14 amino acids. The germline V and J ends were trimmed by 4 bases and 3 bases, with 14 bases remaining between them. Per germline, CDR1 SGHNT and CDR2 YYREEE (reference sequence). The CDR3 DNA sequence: TGTGCCAGCAGCGTGGGAAAAGGGGTCTACGAGCAGTACTTC. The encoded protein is CASSVGKGVYEQYF.

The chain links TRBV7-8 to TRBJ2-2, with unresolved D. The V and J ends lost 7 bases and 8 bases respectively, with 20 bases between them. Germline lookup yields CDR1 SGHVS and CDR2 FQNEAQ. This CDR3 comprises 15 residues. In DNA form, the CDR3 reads TGTGCCAGCAAAGGCCTTGAATTCTCTTCGGGGGAGCTGTTTTTT. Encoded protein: CASKGLEFSSGELFF.